This TCR beta chain was sequenced in a study of CXCR3-negative and CXCR3-positive naive CD8 T cells. Findings and limits, study-wide: With surface CD5 comparable between naive subsets, TCR strength was estimated using properties derived from the TRB CDR3.

5' RACE that incorporated UMI labels was used to prepare the TRB cDNA libraries. With the 5' RACE reads reprocessed, TCRdb shows one record per CDR3 protein and no DNA. The listing records about 130,000 distinct CDR3 sequences. Remarks on this clonotype: Its antigen is undetermined.

The sequence derives from a human donor in good health. Some clones in this sample may be carry-over from other donors' samples. What was sequenced was naive CXCR3- CD8+ T cells from blood. Subset of the sample: CD45RO-CCR7+CD27+CD95- naive CD8+ T cells lacking CXCR3 (TNR3-).

CDR3 sequence reads: CASSFTHEQFF. This chain uses TRBV5-6 with TRBJ2-1. Per the germline V gene, CDR1 is SGHDT and CDR2 is YYEEEE. The CDR3 loop spans 11 amino acids.